This entry lists 2 T cell receptor beta chains sequenced from one sample in a study of cytomegalovirus exposure and HLA in healthy donors (dated by TCRdb to between 2016 and 2019). The library was produced with the immunoSEQ multiplex PCR assay. A mixture of 60 forward primers for TCR Vbeta segments and 13 reverse primers for TCR Jbeta segments was used in the multiplex PCR. Drawn from immuneACCESS, this table holds only the in-frame rearrangements with V and J called that TCRdb kept. Clones are partly lost; checked studies trace under half to an unresolved V gene and leave the rest unexplained. In all, the sample holds some 140,000 clones, and 74% of those were seen once. About 4.3% of the sample belongs to the ten largest clones. Sequenced material: PBMCs. The receptor source for this set is a man younger than 30 in good health and CMV-seropositive.

The chain recombines TRBV7-9 with TRBJ1-5, with 8 bases that match TRBD1. Germline CDR1 reads SEHNR; CDR2 reads FQNEAQ (reference sequence). The CDR3 sequence is 15 residues long. Trimming at V came to 5 bases and at J to 1 base, leaving 4 bases not matched to a gene. The CDR3, as DNA: TGTGCCAGCAGCCCAACAGGGGGAAGCAATCAGCCCCAGCATTTT. Translated, it gives CASSPTGGSNQPQHF.

The rearrangement uses TRBV5-1 and TRBJ1-1, with 7 positions matching TRBD1. This CDR3 is 18 amino acids long. Losses at the gene ends were 4 bases for V and 0 bases for J; bases not matched to a gene: 15. CDR1 is SGHRS and CDR2 is YFSETQ in the germline V gene. CDR3 sequence reads: CASSPRAGGVLMNTEAFF. The CDR3 region has the DNA TGCGCCAGCAGCCCCAGGGCAGGGGGTGTTTTGATGAACACTGAAGCTTTCTTT.